The 29 T cell receptor beta chains below were found in one sample sequenced in a study of immune evolution from preneoplasia to lung adenocarcinoma. This table comes from immunoSEQ multiplex PCR, and its TCRdb copy is limited to in-frame clones, with some not included. This repertoire shows 2,500 to 3,000 clones, roughly 80% found once; its top ten account for under 6%. Sequences were obtained from FFPE invasive lung adenocarcinoma tissue. Receptors originate from a person aged 55-80 years with invasive lung adenocarcinoma.

This clone is termed large. The genes are TRBV6-6 and TRBJ1-1; TRBD1 might be the D (6 bases). With 5 bases removed from V and 2 bases from J, the gap between germline ends came to 12 bases. Germline CDR1 reads MNHNY; CDR2 reads SVGAGI (reference sequence). CDR3 size: 14 residues. The CDR3 DNA reads as TGTGCCAGCAGTGAGGACAGTCGAAACACTGAAGCTTTCTTT. Translating it yields CASSEDSRNTEAFF.

The rearrangement links TRBV20-1 to TRBJ2-5, with D uncertain. Germline V CDR1 and CDR2: DFQATT, SNEGSKA (reference sequence). CDR3 size: 10 residues. V lost 1 base and J 7 bases, leaving 4 bases between the germline ends. The CDR3 sequence is CSARGPTQYF. The DNA for the CDR3 is TGCAGTGCTAGAGGTCCGACCCAGTACTTC.

V gene TRBV7-2 combines with J gene TRBJ2-5; TRBD1 is a possible D gene (7 bases). Per the germline V gene, CDR1 is SGHTA and CDR2 is FQGNSA. The CDR3 has 15 amino acids. With 5 bases removed from V and 5 bases from J, the gap between germline ends came to 18 bases. The CDR3 sequence is CASSRQSGGRETQYF. In nucleotides, the CDR3 is TGTGCCAGCAGCCGTCAGTCAGGGGGGAGGGAGACCCAGTACTTC. The variable domain in full, completed from reference TRBV7-2 and TRBJ2-5, reads GAGVSQSPSNKVTEKGKDVELRCDPISGHTALYWYRQSLGQGLEFLIYFQGNSAPDKSGLPSDRFSAERTGGSVSTLTIQRTQQEDSAVYLCASSRQSGGRETQYFGPGTRLLVL.

The chain is built from TRBV11-2 and TRBJ2-5, with 11 bases lining up with TRBD2. The V segment lost 5 bases and the J segment 5 bases; nucleotides outside the gene matches: 10. Germline V gene lookup returns CDR1 SGHAT and CDR2 FQNNGV. CDR3 length equals 16 residues. Here the CDR3 reads CASSPEVAGGRETQYF. In DNA form, the CDR3 reads TGTGCCAGCAGCCCCGAGGTAGCGGGAGGGCGGGAGACCCAGTACTTC.

The chain uses TRBV10-3 and TRBJ2-2; D is undetermined. The CDR3 has 12 amino acids. Germline CDR1 and CDR2: ENHRY and SYGVKD. V was shortened by 2 bases and J by 7 bases, with 5 bases between the two germline ends. CDR3 loop: CAISEAVGELFF. In DNA, the CDR3 is TGTGCCATCAGTGAGGCGGTCGGGGAGCTGTTTTTT.

The gene calls are TRBV2 and TRBJ1-2; no firm D call. The V end lost 6 bases, the J end lost 0 bases, and 8 bases lay between the germline ends. This CDR3 has 13 residues. Germline V gene data show CDR1 as SNHLY and CDR2 as FYNNEI. The CDR3 DNA reads as TGTGCCAGCAGGCGGAGGACTAACTATGGCTACACCTTC. Residues: CASRRRTNYGYTF.

J is TRBJ2-1 and V is TRBV30; tentatively, D is TRBD2 (6 bases). V lost 0 bases, J lost 8 bases, and 14 bases lay in between. The CDR3 extends over 14 amino acids. CDR1 and CDR2 from the germline V gene are GTSNPN and SVGIG (reference sequence). The CDR3 loop is CAWSVDGSFHEQFF. CDR3 DNA sequence: TGTGCCTGGAGTGTAGACGGGAGCTTTCATGAGCAGTTCTTC.

This clone appeared a few times. This chain connects TRBV5-6 to TRBJ2-5, with TRBD1 matching 7 bases. Germline CDR1 reads SGHDT; CDR2 reads YYEEEE. V dropped 4 bases and J dropped 3; count of bases not matched to a gene: 6. There are 14 residues in the CDR3. Here the CDR3 DNA reads TGTGCCAGCAGCCCATGGGACAGAGAAGAGACCCAGTACTTC. Amino acids: CASSPWDREETQYF.

The J gene is TRBJ2-2, the V gene TRBV11-2; 9 bases are shared with TRBD1. CDR3 length: 15 residues. V shed 9 bases and J 4 bases; nucleotides not matched to a gene: 9. CDR1 and CDR2 (germline): SGHAT, FQNNGV. CDR3 amino acids: CASNNRGLSTGELFF. The CDR3 DNA sequence: TGTGCCAGTAACAACAGGGGGCTGAGCACCGGGGAGCTGTTTTTT.

This clone was recorded a few times. In the same sample, other DNA sequences code for this CDR3. The genes are TRBV7-6 and TRBJ2-1; 7 bases fit TRBD1. V was pared by 1 base and J by 6 bases, with 6 bases of the junction left unmatched. Germline V gene lookup returns CDR1 SGHVS and CDR2 FNYEAQ. The CDR3 is 15 residues long. CDR3 DNA: TGTGCCAGCAGCTTAGAGTGGGACAGTTTCAATGAGCAGTTCTTC. It is translated as CASSLEWDSFNEQFF.

This sequence joins TRBV18 and TRBJ1-1; no clear D. The length of the CDR3 is 13 residues. V was clipped by 4 bases and J by 3 bases, with 9 bases between them. Germline V gene data show CDR1 as KGHSH and CDR2 as LQKENI. The CDR3 spells CASSRSEDTEAFF. CDR3 sequence (DNA): TGTGCCAGCTCACGTTCAGAGGACACTGAAGCTTTCTTT.

V and J are TRBV28 and TRBJ1-4; unclear D gene. CDR3 length: 13 amino acids. CDR1 and CDR2 (germline): MDHEN, SYDVKM. V lost 4 bases and J 8 bases, leaving 11 bases between the germline ends. CDR3 nucleotide sequence: TGTGCCAGCAGTTCAGAAAACACCGAAAAACTGTTTTTT. It codes for CASSSENTEKLFF.

The chain couples TRBV10-2 to TRBJ2-2; the match to TRBD1 covers 8 bases. V lost 5 bases to trimming and J lost 1 base; unmatched junction nucleotides: 3. This CDR3 has 15 residues. CDR1 is WSHSY, CDR2 SAAADI, per germline. The DNA for the CDR3 is TGCGCCAGCAGTTCTGGGACAGGGAACACCGGGGAGCTGTTTTTT. It yields the protein CASSSGTGNTGELFF.

This chain links TRBV19 with TRBJ2-2, with D perhaps matching TRBD1 (6 bases). Germline lookup yields CDR1 LNHDA and CDR2 SQIVND (reference sequence). V lost 7 bases and J 1 base, leaving 16 bases between the germline ends. The CDR3 has 16 residues. CDR3 sequence: CASTPPGAWNTGELFF. The CDR3 region has the DNA TGTGCCAGTACCCCCCCAGGGGCCTGGAACACCGGGGAGCTGTTTTTT.

V is TRBV7-9 and J is TRBJ2-7; 8 positions match TRBD1. Germline CDR1 reads SEHNR; CDR2 reads FQNEAQ (reference sequence). The V segment lost 5 bases and the J segment 3 bases; nucleotides outside the gene matches: 6. The CDR3 contains 14 residues. CDR3 residues: CASSAGQGVYEQYF. DNA for the CDR3: TGTGCCAGCAGCGCCGGACAGGGAGTCTACGAGCAGTACTTC.

As regards this clone: This same CDR3 is encoded by further DNA sequences in the sample. V gene TRBV4-1 combines with J gene TRBJ1-5; 9 bases map to TRBD1. The CDR3 totals 15 residues. V dropped 3 bases and J dropped 3; count of bases not matched to a gene: 3. Germline values: CDR1 MGHRA, CDR2 YSYEKL. For the CDR3, the DNA is TGCGCCAGCAGCCAGGGACAGGGAGTCAATCAGCCCCAGCATTTT. Translation gives CASSQGQGVNQPQHF.

As concerns this clone: One junction end disagrees with the germline gene, perhaps due to a read error. The chain combines TRBV27 with TRBJ2-7; TRBD2 aligns across 9 bases. Germline loops: CDR1 MNHEY, CDR2 SMNVEV (reference sequence). The CDR3 contains 15 residues. The CDR3 is CANSLSLAGIYEQYF. DNA for the CDR3: TGTGCCAACAGTTTATCGCTAGCGGGGATATACGAGCAGTACTTC.

This clone has only one observation. V and J are TRBV29-1 and TRBJ2-5, with TRBD2 identical over 8 bases. The V gene end was trimmed by 6 bases and the J gene end by 0 bases; junction bases not matched to a gene: 9. The germline gives CDR1 SQVTM, CDR2 ANQGSEA. The length of the CDR3 is 15 residues. The DNA of the CDR3 is TGCAGCGTCGGTGGTATGACTAGCGACCAAGAGACCCAGTACTTC. As protein: CSVGGMTSDQETQYF.

The chain carries TRBV23-1 and TRBJ1-3, with 7 positions matching TRBD1. TRBV23-1 is an open reading frame whose function is uncertain. The trim removed 4 bases at V and 0 bases at J, leaving 18 bases unmatched. There are 20 residues in the CDR3. CDR3 sequence: CASSRPGTAQLLNSGNTIYF. Written as DNA, the CDR3 is TGCGCCAGCAGTCGACCTGGGACAGCTCAACTCTTAAACTCTGGAAACACCATATATTTT.

This clone showed up just once. The V gene is TRBV29-1, the J gene TRBJ2-3; D remains ambiguous. Germline-derived CDR1 and CDR2 are SQVTM and ANQGSEA. V lost 6 bases to trimming and J lost 0 bases, with 7 bases between them. This CDR3 has 12 residues. In nucleotides, the CDR3 is TGCAGCGTCACACCTAGCACAGATACGCAGTATTTT. This gives the protein CSVTPSTDTQYF.

The gene calls are TRBV28 and TRBJ2-7, with D possibly matching TRBD1 (5 bases). V gave up 7 bases and J gave up 3 bases, with 16 bases separating them. From germline, CDR1 is MDHEN and CDR2 SYDVKM. This CDR3 contains 14 residues. The CDR3 DNA follows: TGTGCCAGCACCTCTGGGGCAGGGCTCTACGAGCAGTACTTC. Translated, it gives CASTSGAGLYEQYF.

This chain connects TRBV29-1 to TRBJ1-4; a possible D gene is TRBD1 (5 bases). This CDR3 spans 11 amino acids. Looked up from germline, CDR1 is SQVTM and CDR2 is ANQGSEA. Deletions cut 5 bases from V and 7 bases from J, with 8 bases between. The chain's CDR3 is CSVRDAEKLFF. CDR3 nucleotides: TGCAGCGTTCGGGACGCTGAAAAACTGTTTTTT.

This rearrangement joins TRBV9 to TRBJ1-3; D not certain. CDR3 length: 13 amino acids. Germline CDR1 reads SGDLS; CDR2 reads YYNGEE. V dropped 5 bases and J dropped 4 bases, with 10 bases sitting between them. The CDR3 reads CASSRLTGNTIYF. CDR3 DNA: TGTGCCAGCAGTCGACTCACCGGAAACACCATATATTTT.

The chain couples TRBV6-6 to TRBJ2-7; D might be TRBD1 (6 bases). V was pared by 3 bases and J by 5 bases, with 14 bases between. The CDR3 sequence is 14 residues long. Germline V gives CDR1 MNHNY, CDR2 SVGAGI (reference sequence). The CDR3 sequence: CASSYDSGDNEQYF. In nucleotides, the CDR3 is TGTGCCAGCAGTTATGATTCAGGGGATAACGAGCAGTACTTC.

The CDR3 loop reads CASSQQGNSPLHF. In nucleotides, the CDR3 is TGTGCCAGCAGCCAACAGGGAAATTCACCCCTCCACTTT. The chain employs TRBV4-2 and TRBJ1-6, with D possibly being TRBD1 (5 bases). CDR1 and CDR2 (germline): LGHNA, YNFKEQ. Trimming shortened V by 2 bases and J by 7 bases, and 6 bases separated the two germline ends. The CDR3 contains 13 residues.

This clone was detected once. The gene calls are TRBV4-2 and TRBJ1-2; D not resolved. The CDR3 covers 12 residues. Deletions cut 0 bases from V and 4 bases from J, with 3 bases between. Germline assignment: CDR1 LGHNA and CDR2 YNFKEQ. This CDR3 is CASSQDSYGYTF. As DNA, the CDR3 is TGTGCCAGCAGCCAAGATTCCTATGGCTACACCTTC.

The J gene is TRBJ1-4, the V gene TRBV2; no clear D. Germline-derived CDR1 and CDR2 are SNHLY and FYNNEI. V was cut by 3 bases and J by 8 bases, with 4 bases left in between. There are 11 residues in the CDR3. CDR3 protein: CASSDREKLFF. In DNA, the CDR3 is TGTGCCAGCAGTGACAGGGAAAAACTGTTTTTT.

The chain employs TRBV4-2 and TRBJ2-5; 8 positions agree with TRBD2. CDR1 and CDR2 (germline): LGHNA, YNFKEQ. The CDR3 loop spans 16 amino acids. The V gene end was trimmed by 0 bases and the J gene end by 4 bases; junction bases not matched to a gene: 7. This CDR3 reads CASSQDLAGSRETQYF. CDR3 in DNA: TGTGCCAGCAGCCAAGATTTAGCGGGGTCAAGAGAGACCCAGTACTTC.

A single count supports this clone. The V and J genes are TRBV28 and TRBJ1-5; D perhaps matches TRBD1 (6 bases). The CDR3 contains 15 residues. V lost 5 bases, J lost 2 bases, and 13 bases lay in between. CDR1 and CDR2 (germline): MDHEN, SYDVKM. CDR3 bases: TGTGCCAGCAGTACCGACAGGCTAGGCAATCAGCCCCAGCATTTT. Translated, it gives CASSTDRLGNQPQHF.